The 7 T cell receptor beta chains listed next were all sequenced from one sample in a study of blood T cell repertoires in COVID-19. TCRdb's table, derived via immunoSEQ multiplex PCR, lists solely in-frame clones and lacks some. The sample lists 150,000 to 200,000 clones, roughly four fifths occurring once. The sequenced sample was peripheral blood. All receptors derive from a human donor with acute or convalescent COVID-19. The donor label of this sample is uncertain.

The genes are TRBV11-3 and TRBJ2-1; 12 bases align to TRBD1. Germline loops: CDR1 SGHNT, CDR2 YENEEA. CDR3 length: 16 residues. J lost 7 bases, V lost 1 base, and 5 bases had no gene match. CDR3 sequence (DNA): TGTGCCAGCAGCTTAGGTTGGGACAGGGGGCAAAATGAGCAGTTCTTC. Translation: CASSLGWDRGQNEQFF. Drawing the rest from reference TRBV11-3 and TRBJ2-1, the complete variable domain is EAGVVQSPRYKIIEKKQPVAFWCNPISGHNTLYWYLQNLGQGPELLIRYENEEAVDDSQLPKDRFSAERLKGVDSTLKIQPAELGDSAVYLCASSLGWDRGQNEQFFGPGTRLTVL.

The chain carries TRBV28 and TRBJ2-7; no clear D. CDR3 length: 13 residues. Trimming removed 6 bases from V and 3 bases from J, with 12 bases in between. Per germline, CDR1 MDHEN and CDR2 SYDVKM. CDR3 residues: CASSSPPVYEQYF. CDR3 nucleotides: TGTGCCAGCAGCTCCCCACCAGTCTACGAGCAGTACTTC.

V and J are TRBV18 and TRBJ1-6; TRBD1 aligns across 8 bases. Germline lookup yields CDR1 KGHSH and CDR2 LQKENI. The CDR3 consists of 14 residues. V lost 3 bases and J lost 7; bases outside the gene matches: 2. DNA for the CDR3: TGTGCCAGCTCACCCGGGACAGGAAATTCACCCCTCCACTTT. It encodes CASSPGTGNSPLHF.

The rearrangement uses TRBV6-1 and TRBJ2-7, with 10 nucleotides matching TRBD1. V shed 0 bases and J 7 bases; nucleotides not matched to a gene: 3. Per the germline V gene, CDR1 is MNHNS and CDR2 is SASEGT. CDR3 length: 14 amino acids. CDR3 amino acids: CASSEAGQGVEQYF. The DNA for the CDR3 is TGTGCCAGCAGTGAAGCCGGACAGGGGGTTGAGCAGTACTTC.

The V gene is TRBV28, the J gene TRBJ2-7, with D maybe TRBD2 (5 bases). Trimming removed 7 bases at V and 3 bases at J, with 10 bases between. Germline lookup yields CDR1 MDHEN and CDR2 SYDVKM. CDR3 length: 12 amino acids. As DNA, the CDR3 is TGTGCCAGCACACACCGGGACTACGAGCAGTACTTC. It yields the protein CASTHRDYEQYF.

CDR3 sequence: CASAGRDNHNEQFF. CDR3 in DNA: TGTGCCAGCGCTGGCCGGGACAACCACAATGAGCAGTTCTTC. The chain recombines TRBV7-8 with TRBJ2-1; tentative D call: TRBD1 (6 bases). Germline loops: CDR1 SGHVS, CDR2 FQNEAQ. The CDR3 sequence is 14 residues long. V lost 8 bases and J lost 5, with 16 bases in between.

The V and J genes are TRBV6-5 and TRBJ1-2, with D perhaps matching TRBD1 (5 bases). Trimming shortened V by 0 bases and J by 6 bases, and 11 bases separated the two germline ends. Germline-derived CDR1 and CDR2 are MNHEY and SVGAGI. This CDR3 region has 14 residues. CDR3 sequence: CASSYSRGGDGYTF. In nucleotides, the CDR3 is TGTGCCAGCAGTTACTCGAGGGGAGGCGATGGCTACACCTTC.